Here is one T cell receptor (beta chain) with its context. This record belongs to a study of blood T cell repertoires in COVID-19. The V and J ends lost 3 bases and 4 bases, in that order; junction bases with no gene match: 8. The CDR3 loop spans 15 amino acids. CDR1 and CDR2 from the germline V gene are DFQATT and SNEGSKA (reference sequence). Sequenced by immunoSEQ multiplex PCR; TCRdb stores in-frame clones only, minus some. This sample carries around 25,000 clones, 86% of them seen once, and the ten largest clones take around 18%. This TCR was recovered from a woman older than 75 with acute or convalescent COVID-19. The sample taken for sequencing was peripheral blood. The genes are TRBV20-1 and TRBJ2-1; 8 nucleotides align to TRBD2. The CDR3, as DNA: TGCAGTGCTAGTGGACTAGCCGTGAAGTACAATGAGCAGTTCTTC. Translated, it gives CSASGLAVKYNEQFF.